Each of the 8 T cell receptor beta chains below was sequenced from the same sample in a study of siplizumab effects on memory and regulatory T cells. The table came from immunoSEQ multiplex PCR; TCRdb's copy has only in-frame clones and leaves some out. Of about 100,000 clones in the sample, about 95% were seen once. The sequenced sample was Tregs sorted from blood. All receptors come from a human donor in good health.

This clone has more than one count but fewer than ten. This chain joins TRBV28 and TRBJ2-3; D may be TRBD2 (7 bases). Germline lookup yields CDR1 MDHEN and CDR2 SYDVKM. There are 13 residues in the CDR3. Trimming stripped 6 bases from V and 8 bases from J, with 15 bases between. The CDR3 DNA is TGTGCCAGCAGAACGGGGGGCTTGGGTACGCAGTATTTT. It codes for CASRTGGLGTQYF.

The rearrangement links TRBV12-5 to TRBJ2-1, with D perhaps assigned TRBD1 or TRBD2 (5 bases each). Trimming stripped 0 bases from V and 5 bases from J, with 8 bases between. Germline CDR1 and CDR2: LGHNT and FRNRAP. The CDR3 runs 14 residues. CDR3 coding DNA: TGTGCTAGTGGTTTGGTACCGGGGCACAATGAGCAGTTCTTC. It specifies CASGLVPGHNEQFF. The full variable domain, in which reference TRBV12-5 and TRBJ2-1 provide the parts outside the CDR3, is DARVTQTPRHKVTEMGQEVTMRCQPILGHNTVFWYRQTMMQGLELLAYFRNRAPLDDSGMPKDRFSAEMPDATLATLKIQPSEPRDSAVYFCASGLVPGHNEQFFGPGTRLTVL.

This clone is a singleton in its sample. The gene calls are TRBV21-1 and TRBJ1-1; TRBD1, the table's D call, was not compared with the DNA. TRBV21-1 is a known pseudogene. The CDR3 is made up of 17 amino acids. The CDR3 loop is CASSKVRSGIKNTEAFF. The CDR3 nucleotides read TGTGCCAGCAGCAAAGTGAGGTCAGGGATAAAGAACACTGAAGCTTTCTTT.

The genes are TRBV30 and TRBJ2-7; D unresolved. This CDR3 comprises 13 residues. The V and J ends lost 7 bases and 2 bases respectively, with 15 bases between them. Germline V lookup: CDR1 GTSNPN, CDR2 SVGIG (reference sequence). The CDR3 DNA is TGTGCCTCAAACTCTGGGCGAACCTACGAGCAGTACTTC. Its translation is CASNSGRTYEQYF.

CDR3 DNA: TGTGCCAGCAGCGGGGACAGTTCCTACGAGCAGTACTTC. Protein product: CASSGDSSYEQYF. The genes are TRBV9 and TRBJ2-7, with TRBD1 matching over 7 bases. The CDR3 spans 13 residues. V lost 3 bases, J lost 1 base, and 1 base stayed unmatched. Looked up from germline, CDR1 is SGDLS and CDR2 is YYNGEE.

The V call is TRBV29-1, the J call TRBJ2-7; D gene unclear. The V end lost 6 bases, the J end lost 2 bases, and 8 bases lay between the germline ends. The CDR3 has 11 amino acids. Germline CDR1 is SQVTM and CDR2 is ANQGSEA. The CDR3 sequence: CSVRKTYEQYF. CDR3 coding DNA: TGCAGCGTACGTAAAACCTACGAGCAGTACTTC.

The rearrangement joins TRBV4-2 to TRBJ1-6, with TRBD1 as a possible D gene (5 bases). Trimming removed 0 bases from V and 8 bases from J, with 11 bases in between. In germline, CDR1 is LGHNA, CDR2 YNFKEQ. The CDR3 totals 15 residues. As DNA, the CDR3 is TGTGCCAGCAGCCAAGATCCGGGGGTAGATTCACCCCTCCACTTT. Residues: CASSQDPGVDSPLHF.

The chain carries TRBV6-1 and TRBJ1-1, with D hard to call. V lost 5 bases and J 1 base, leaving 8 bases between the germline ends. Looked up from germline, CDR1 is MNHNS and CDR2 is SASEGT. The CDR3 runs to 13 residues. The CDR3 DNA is TGTGCCAGCAGTATGTGGAAGAACACTGAAGCTTTCTTT. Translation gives CASSMWKNTEAFF.